One T cell receptor (beta chain) is described in this entry. This clone was found a few times. There is no known antigen for this receptor. No base qualities exist here, and no much larger clone lies one base off it. The source of the sample is a study of shared clonotypes between healthy human individuals (dated by TCRdb to 2018 to 2020). Regarding the study in general: A couple of women and three men aged 18 to 49 years were included in the cohort. Libraries were prepared and TCR repertoires were sequenced by different laboratories using diverse techniques, in order to increase sequencing depth and limit assay-specific biases. Blood TCR repertoires of five healthy adults were deeply sequenced to estimate repertoire size and the extent of clonotype sharing between individuals. Leukapheresis yielded between about 0.85 and 9 billion PBMCs per donor. For each donor, CD4 naive and CD4 memory were each run on three plates, CD8 naive on two plates, and CD8 memory on one plate. General conclusions and limits of the study: Estimated clonotype richness was generally larger for naive than for memory subsets. Sampling was limited to blood, and TCR repertoires in tissue likely differ from TCR repertoires in blood. Higher generation probabilities were observed for clonotypes shared by all four sorted-subset donors than for non-shared clonotypes. The genetic and exposure-history diversity represented was limited by the small number of donors. When several donors were compared, the shared fraction of clonotypes was about 5.2% for naive CD4, 3% to 4% for naive CD8, 2.3% for memory CD4, and 0.35% to 0.4% for memory CD8. Rarefaction of sorted-subset datasets indicated incomplete sequencing despite the large sequencing depth. Pairwise subsampling led to the expectation that sequencing depth would affect the degree of clonotype sharing among donors.

The donors were healthy, HIV-negative adults who had no recently reported acute infections or vaccinations. Every donor was a Caucasian adult living in Nashville, Tennessee, USA. Magnetic negative selection was used to enrich CD4+ T cells, after which naive cells were positively selected on CD45RA and the negative fraction became the memory subset. Blood was collected by leukapheresis, and PBMCs were isolated by Ficoll-Histopaque density gradient centrifugation and then cryopreserved in liquid nitrogen vapor phase. Analytical flow cytometry was used to check the purity and quantity of every magnetically sorted T cell population. Genomic DNA was isolated from each sorted fraction and quantified by UV absorbance on a Nanodrop 2000c. V drops 2 bases and J drops 5 bases, leaving 9 bases in between. The CDR3 starts with the cysteine, ends with the phenylalanine, and has 14 residues. Kept here is only the CDR3 DNA, which spans 42 bases and is read in frame from base 1. CDR1 MNHEY and CDR2 SMNVEV are derived from the germline V gene (reference sequence).

Using the deep immunoSEQ assay, TCR CDR3 regions were amplified from genomic DNA by multiplex PCR. For each cell subset, the extracted genomic DNA was distributed evenly across all wells of several immunoSEQ 96-well plates, and each plate served as one replicate. For sorted subsets, each replicate PCR was loaded with around 200 ng genomic DNA, equivalent to 30,000 or so T cell genomes. Purified libraries were quantified with a Qubit 3.0 fluorometer, sized on a Bioanalyzer 2100, and re-quantified with the KAPA Library Quantification kit. Each immunoSEQ 96-well plate was sequenced on its own single-read 150-cycle Illumina NextSeq 550 flow cell. Regarding the original processing steps: Because the immunoSEQ output included only junctional sequences and no quality scores, the filtering could not be the same as the filtering used for full-length reads. To assign V/J genes and CDR3, sequences were annotated against IMGT germline references using PyIR, a Python wrapper for IgBLAST v1.9. Any read was removed if the V/J assignment was weak (E-value above 1e-6), the CDR3 was missing, or the read contained stop codons, out-of-frame junctions, or ambiguous translated residues. A V3J clonotype was defined by an identical inferred V gene, J gene, and CDR3 amino acid sequence. The percentage overlap between two repertoires was calculated by dividing the number of shared unique clonotypes by the size of the smaller repertoire. Three approaches were used to assess repertoire richness: RTK rarefaction, the Chao1 estimator, and Recon v2.1 estimates of unobserved clonotypes. OLGA was used to compute generation probabilities for all TCRbeta clonotypes that the gDNA method yielded from a few donors. Sourced from immuneACCESS, this table was stored by TCRdb with only in-frame sequences that have V and J called. A share of the clones is absent; for the studies checked, an unresolved V gene accounts for under half, and the remainder has no known explanation. V and J calls and clone size are those listed in that table; D and trimming were worked out from the DNA. The sample includes around 2.5 million clones, with more than 85% observed a single time. The ten largest clones capture approximately 0.36% of the sample.

In this chain, TRBV27 is recombined with TRBJ1-4; tentative D gene TRBD1, with 6 bases matching. Material: naive CD4+ T cells from PBMCs. The cell subset or site label, as the study defines it: CD45RA+ positively selected. The TCR originated in a man aged 18 to 30 in good health. Some clones in this sample may be carry-over from other donors' samples. The nucleotide sequence reads as follows: TGTGCCAGCAGTTTAATGGACAGAAATGAAAAACTGTTTTTT. It translates to CASSLMDRNEKLFF.